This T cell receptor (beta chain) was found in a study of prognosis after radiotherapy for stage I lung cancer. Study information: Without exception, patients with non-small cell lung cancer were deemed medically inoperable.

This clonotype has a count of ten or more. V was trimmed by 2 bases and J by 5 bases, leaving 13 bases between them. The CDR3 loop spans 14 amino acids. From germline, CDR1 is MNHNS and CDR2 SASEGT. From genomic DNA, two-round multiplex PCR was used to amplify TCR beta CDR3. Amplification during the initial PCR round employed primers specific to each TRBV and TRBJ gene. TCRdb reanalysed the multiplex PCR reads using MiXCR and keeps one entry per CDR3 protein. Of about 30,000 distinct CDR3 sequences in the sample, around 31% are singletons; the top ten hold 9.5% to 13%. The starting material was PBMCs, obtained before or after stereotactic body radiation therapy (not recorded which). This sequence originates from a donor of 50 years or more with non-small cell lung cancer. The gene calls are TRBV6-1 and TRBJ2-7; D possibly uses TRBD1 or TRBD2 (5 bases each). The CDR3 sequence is CASSERPGRDEQYF. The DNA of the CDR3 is TGTGCCAGCAGTGAACGCCCAGGGCGGGACGAGCAGTACTTC.